Here is one T cell receptor (beta chain) with its context. Assay: immunoSEQ multiplex PCR; the TCRdb copy retains only in-frame clones and omits some. The table lists about 320,000 clones, about 90% of them singletons. Participants were aged about 18 to 95 years, lived in about two dozen US areas, and enrolled virtually. This record belongs to a study of blood T cell repertoires in COVID-19. The germline V and J ends were trimmed by 4 bases and 3 bases, with 16 bases remaining between them. The CDR3 covers 15 residues. Germline assignment: CDR1 GTSNPN and CDR2 SVGIG (reference sequence). Sequences were obtained from PBMCs or T cells enriched from blood (not recorded which). V and J are TRBV30 and TRBJ1-3, with D unresolved. The source is a woman in her 30s who had recovered from COVID-19. The CDR3 DNA reads as TGTGCCTGGACCATCCCTCCTTCAGATGGAAACACCATATATTTT. Protein product: CAWTIPPSDGNTIYF. Using reference TRBV30 and TRBJ1-3 for the parts outside the CDR3, the full variable domain is SQTIHQWPATLVQPVGSPLSLECTVEGTSNPNLYWYRQAAGRGLQLLFYSVGIGQISSEVPQNLSASRPQDRQFILSSKKLLLSDSGFYLCAWTIPPSDGNTIYFGEGSWLTVV.